Shown below are 20 T cell receptor beta chains from a single sample sequenced in a study of T cell changes during pregnancy in multiple sclerosis (dated by TCRdb to the late 2010s). Library prep was done by the immunoSEQ multiplex PCR assay. Entries here come from immuneACCESS through TCRdb and include only in-frame sequences with V and J called. Some clones fail to appear in such tables; in the studies checked, an unresolved V gene covers under half of the shortfall, and the cause of the remainder is unknown. This sample lists tens of thousands of clones; approximately 93% were detected once. About 1.8% of the sample goes to the ten largest clones. Sequences were derived from peripheral blood, sampled after pregnancy. The receptors come from a female donor with multiple sclerosis, enrolled in a pregnancy study.

This clone was counted once. The chain employs TRBV14 and TRBJ2-5; 8 nucleotides match TRBD2. CDR1 and CDR2 from the germline V gene are SGHDN and FVKESK. With V trimmed by 8 bases and J by 7 bases, 6 bases remained unmatched. This CDR3 spans 12 amino acids. The DNA of the CDR3 is TGTGCCAGCCGGGGGGGAGAGTGGACCCAGTACTTC. Translating gives CASRGGEWTQYF.

The CDR3 region is CASTPGDGSNQPQHF. The CDR3 DNA reads as TGTGCCAGCACCCCGGGAGACGGTAGCAATCAGCCCCAGCATTTT. The V and J genes are TRBV6-1 and TRBJ1-5; D gene uncertain. Deletions cut 7 bases from V and 0 bases from J, with 13 bases between. The CDR3 contains 15 residues. Germline CDR1 and CDR2: MNHNS and SASEGT.

The chain couples TRBV12-5 to TRBJ2-3, with a tentative D call TRBD2 (5 bases). The CDR3 has 14 amino acids. Germline values: CDR1 LGHNT, CDR2 FRNRAP. Trimming took 7 bases from V and 4 from J, leaving 15 bases between them. CDR3 bases: TGTGCTAGTGCCCCGGAACTAGTATCAGATACGCAGTATTTT. Its translation is CASAPELVSDTQYF.

The chain recombines TRBV9 with TRBJ1-1, with D tentatively TRBD1 (6 bases). V gave up 1 base and J gave up 3 bases, with 13 bases separating them. This CDR3 has 15 amino acids. Germline V gene lookup returns CDR1 SGDLS and CDR2 YYNGEE. The CDR3 spells CASSVRGAGDTEAFF. The CDR3, as DNA: TGTGCCAGCAGCGTACGGGGGGCAGGGGACACTGAAGCTTTCTTT. Looking up the rest from reference TRBV9 and TRBJ1-1 gives the full variable domain: DSGVTQTPKHLITATGQRVTLRCSPRSGDLSVYWYQQSLDQGLQFLIQYYNGEERAKGNILERFSAQQFPDLHSELNLSSLELGDSALYFCASSVRGAGDTEAFFGQGTRLTVV.

This chain links TRBV2 with TRBJ2-2; 9 bases align to TRBD1. The V and J ends lost 6 bases and 5 bases, in that order; junction bases with no gene match: 1. This CDR3 spans 13 amino acids. The germline V gene encodes CDR1 SNHLY and CDR2 FYNNEI. The CDR3 sequence is CASRDRGTGELFF. CDR3 nucleotide sequence: TGTGCCAGCAGGGACAGGGGAACCGGGGAGCTGTTTTTT.

The genes are TRBV10-3 and TRBJ2-7; 10 bases are a match to TRBD1. The junction had 3 bases not matched to a gene; V was cut back by 3 bases and J by 7 bases. The CDR3 is 13 amino acids. CDR1 is ENHRY, CDR2 SYGVKD, per germline. CDR3 loop: CAISDRGQGEQYF. Written as DNA, the CDR3 is TGTGCCATCAGTGACAGGGGACAGGGGGAGCAGTACTTC.

The chain employs TRBV7-3 and TRBJ2-3; 10 bases are a match to TRBD2. Germline CDR1 and CDR2: SGHTA and FQGTGA. Unmatched junction bases numbered 5, after V lost 5 bases and J lost 6 bases. The CDR3 is 14 amino acids. The CDR3 loop is CASSASGSDDTQYF. In DNA, the CDR3 is TGTGCCAGCAGCGCTAGCGGGAGTGATGATACGCAGTATTTT.

V usage is TRBV14 and J usage is TRBJ2-2; a possible D gene is TRBD2 (6 bases). The germline V and J ends were trimmed by 8 bases and 6 bases, with 13 bases remaining between them. Germline V CDR1 and CDR2: SGHDN, FVKESK. The CDR3 runs 13 residues. CDR3 in amino acids: CASGSWGAGELFF. CDR3 DNA sequence: TGTGCCAGCGGTTCGTGGGGGGCCGGGGAGCTGTTTTTT.

The genes are TRBV1 and TRBJ2-2; the table's D call TRBD2 went unverified against the DNA. TRBV1 is noted as a pseudogene. The length of the CDR3 is 13 residues. CDR3 coding DNA: TGCACCAGCAGCCAAATTTTCGCCGGGGAGCTGTTTTTT. Translation: CTSSQIFAGELFF.

The chain joins TRBV27 to TRBJ2-7; D is ambiguous. CDR3 length: 12 residues. V was clipped by 4 bases and J by 1 base, with 5 bases between them. Per the germline V gene, CDR1 is MNHEY and CDR2 is SMNVEV (reference sequence). DNA of the CDR3: TGTGCCAGCAGTTCGACTTCCTACGAGCAGTACTTC. Amino acid sequence: CASSSTSYEQYF.

V usage is TRBV4-3 and J usage is TRBJ2-3; D might be TRBD1 (6 bases). The CDR3 has 16 amino acids. Trimming cost V 1 base and J 3 bases, with 14 bases left between them. Germline V gene sequence: CDR1 LGHNA, CDR2 YSLEER. CDR3 nucleotide sequence: TGCGCCAGCAGCCAAGGATCGGGCAGGGGTACAGATACGCAGTATTTT. It translates to CASSQGSGRGTDTQYF.

This sequence joins TRBV27 and TRBJ1-2; 9 bases agree with TRBD1. The CDR3 totals 13 residues. With 5 bases clipped from V and 13 bases from J, the junction kept 11 bases outside the gene matches. The germline CDR1 and CDR2 sequences are MNHEY and SMNVEV (reference sequence). The DNA of the CDR3 is TGTGCCAGCAGTCAATACCTTGACAGGGGGTTCACCTTC. This codes for CASSQYLDRGFTF.

CDR3 protein: CASSSGQNSYEQYF. The CDR3 nucleotides are TGTGCCAGCAGCTCGGGACAAAACTCCTACGAGCAGTACTTC. The chain joins TRBV5-4 to TRBJ2-7, with D perhaps TRBD1 (6 bases). The CDR3 consists of 14 residues. V was shortened by 3 bases and J by 0 bases, with 10 bases between the two germline ends. Germline CDR1 reads SGHNT; CDR2 reads YYREEE (reference sequence).

The V and J genes are TRBV6-1 and TRBJ2-7, with unresolved D. This CDR3 spans 14 amino acids. V was trimmed by 8 bases and J by 0 bases, leaving 14 bases between them. Per germline, CDR1 MNHNS and CDR2 SASEGT. The DNA of the CDR3 is TGTGCCAGCTCCGGAGCTGAGAGCTCCTACGAGCAGTACTTC. It specifies CASSGAESSYEQYF.

The genes are TRBV6-5 and TRBJ1-2; 7 bases line up with TRBD1. CDR3 length equals 13 residues. V gave up 6 bases and J gave up 13 bases; unmatched junction bases: 14. Germline V gene data show CDR1 as MNHEY and CDR2 as SVGAGI. The CDR3 sequence: CASSPGLRQGGTF. CDR3 sequence (DNA): TGTGCCAGCAGCCCCGGACTAAGACAGGGAGGCACCTTC.

CDR3 protein: CASSPEIVGQGVLGGYTF. The CDR3 DNA is TGTGCCAGCAGCCCCGAGATCGTGGGACAGGGGGTTTTGGGTGGCTACACCTTC. The genes are TRBV5-4 and TRBJ1-2; 11 nucleotides match TRBD1. Trimming at V came to 4 bases and at J to 7 bases, leaving 18 bases not matched to a gene. The germline gives CDR1 SGHNT, CDR2 YYREEE (reference sequence). The CDR3 covers 18 residues.

This chain links TRBV2 with TRBJ1-5; the match to TRBD1 covers 8 bases. After removal of 3 bases from V and 3 bases from J, the junction contained 1 base not matched to a gene. The CDR3 is 14 amino acids. Per the germline V gene, CDR1 is SNHLY and CDR2 is FYNNEI. For the CDR3, the DNA is TGTGCCAGCAGTGACCAGGGGGCCAATCAGCCCCAGCATTTT. Translating it yields CASSDQGANQPQHF.

The chain links TRBV25-1 to TRBJ1-2, with D uncertain. V was trimmed by 1 base and J by 4 bases, leaving 7 bases between them. The CDR3 consists of 13 residues. Germline CDR1 MGHDK, CDR2 SYGVNS. CDR3 DNA sequence: TGTGCCAGCAGTGAATTCTCCCGCTATGGCTACACCTTC. It is translated as CASSEFSRYGYTF.

This clone was recorded only once. This sequence joins TRBV7-9 and TRBJ2-7; 9 bases line up with TRBD1. This CDR3 comprises 14 residues. V lost 6 bases, J lost 1 base, and 4 bases stayed unmatched. Germline CDR1 is SEHNR and CDR2 is FQNEAQ (reference sequence). CDR3 DNA sequence: TGTGCCAGCAGTCCCGGGACAGGGTCCTACGAGCAGTACTTC. It specifies CASSPGTGSYEQYF. The entire variable domain, with the rest obtained from reference TRBV7-9 and TRBJ2-7, is as follows: DTGVSQNPRHKITKRGQNVTFRCDPISEHNRLYWYRQTLGQGPEFLTYFQNEAQLEKSRLLSDRFSAERPKGSFSTLEIQRTEQGDSAMYLCASSPGTGSYEQYFGPGTRLTVT.

The chain recombines TRBV9 with TRBJ2-1; a weak D match, TRBD1 (6 bases). Germline CDR1 reads SGDLS; CDR2 reads YYNGEE. This CDR3 has 16 residues. V lost 0 bases and J 1 base, leaving 11 bases between the germline ends. CDR3 sequence: CASSVVLDSSYNEQFF. In nucleotides, the CDR3 is TGTGCCAGCAGCGTAGTTTTGGACAGTTCCTACAATGAGCAGTTCTTC.